The sequence of this T cell receptor beta chain was determined in a study of blood T cell repertoires in COVID-19. Study-wide context: COVID-19 samples, acute and convalescent, were from the United States, Italy and Spain. T cells, B-cell-depleted T cells, or PBMCs supplied cDNA or gDNA.

In the source study's methods: From reference gene primer amplification, estimates of nucleated cell counts were derived. Produced via immunoSEQ multiplex PCR; TCRdb's table is partial and in-frame only. V, J and clone size reflect that table, while D and trimming were determined from the DNA. This table holds a few hundred thousand clones, around 90% found once. Patients of the Seattle cohort, enrolled during active infection, were followed longitudinally. The TCR sequence derives from a young adult with COVID-19, enrolled during active disease. The source material was peripheral blood.

The CDR3 sequence: CASSPALGPGYTF. As DNA, the CDR3 is TGTGCCAGCAGCCCAGCATTGGGCCCTGGCTACACCTTC. The chain recombines TRBV11-2 with TRBJ1-2; D not certain. This CDR3 is 13 amino acids long. Trimming stripped 5 bases from V and 7 bases from J, with 14 bases between. The germline V gene encodes CDR1 SGHAT and CDR2 FQNNGV.